The rows below give T cell receptor beta chains drawn from one sample of a study of shared clonotypes between healthy human individuals. Assay used: immunoSEQ multiplex PCR; TCRdb lists only in-frame clones, some missing. The profile shows about 820,000 clones, nearly 95% of them singletons. The sample comprised naive CD8+ T cells sorted from blood. The receptor set was obtained from a man aged 30 to 39 in good health. CDR3s include the opening cysteine and the closing phenylalanine or tryptophan. A D gene is named only where the DNA matches it firmly. Size tells how often a clone was seen (once, few, many) or the class of an expanded clone, and some rows leave it out.

d_call j_call clone_size v_call cdr3_nt cdr3_aa
- TRBJ2-1 - TRBV7-7 TGTGCCAGCAGCCAAGCGGTGGGCCCCTTATCCAATGAGCAGTTCTTC CASSQAVGPLSNEQFF
- TRBJ2-1 - TRBV28 TGTGCCAGCAGTTTTGTAACCTTCAATGAGCAGTTCTTC CASSFVTFNEQFF
TRBD1 TRBJ2-7 - TRBV4-1 TGCGCCAGCAGCCAAGTAACAGGGGAGTTCTACGAGCAGTACTTC CASSQVTGEFYEQYF
TRBD1 TRBJ1-3 - TRBV7-2 TGTGCCAGCAGCGAAACAGGGGACTCTGGAAACACCATATATTTT CASSETGDSGNTIYF
- TRBJ2-7 - TRBV5-6 TGTGCCAGCAGCTTGAACGTCGAGCAGTACTTC CASSLNVEQYF
- TRBJ1-1 - TRBV28 TGTGCCAGCAGTTTTTACCGAACTCTAAACACTGAAGCTTTCTTT CASSFYRTLNTEAFF
TRBD1 TRBJ1-5 - TRBV28 TGTGCCAGCAGTTTATGGAGGGGGCGGGTCGAGCAGCCCCAGCATTTT CASSLWRGRVEQPQHF
- TRBJ1-4 - TRBV7-9 TGTGCCAGCAGCCCCAAATCGGGAGCGGCTCATGAAAAACTGTTTTTT CASSPKSGAAHEKLFF
- TRBJ2-1 - TRBV13 TGTGCCAGCAGCCAACGGGGGAATGAGCAGTTCTTC CASSQRGNEQFF
- TRBJ1-5 once TRBV7-8 TGTGCCAGCAGCTTATGGGGGGATGTTAGCAATCAGCCCCAGCATTTT CASSLWGDVSNQPQHF
- TRBJ2-7 - TRBV28 TGTGCCAGCAGCGTTATACAGGGTGGGACTGACGAGCAGTACTTC CASSVIQGGTDEQYF
TRBD1 TRBJ1-5 - TRBV19 TGTGCCAGTAATTGGCACAGGGGCCAGCCCCAGCATTTT CASNWHRGQPQHF
TRBD2 TRBJ2-1 - TRBV7-9 TGTGCCAGCAGCTCCCTTTCGACTGGGAGCGGGGGTGAGCAGTTCTTC CASSSLSTGSGGEQFF
- TRBJ2-7 - TRBV5-4 TGTGCCAGCAGCTTTGTGGACAGTAGTGACTACGAGCAGTACTTC CASSFVDSSDYEQYF
TRBD1 TRBJ2-3 - TRBV5-1 TGCGCCAGCAGCTTGGGGACAGGGGGCGCAGATACGCAGTATTTT CASSLGTGGADTQYF
- TRBJ1-5 - TRBV7-9 TGTGCCAGCAGCTTAAACAGGGATCAGCCCCAGCATTTT CASSLNRDQPQHF
TRBD2 TRBJ2-3 - TRBV6-5 TGTGCCAGCAGGATCAACGGACTAGCGGGCAATACGCAGTATTTT CASRINGLAGNTQYF
- TRBJ1-1 - TRBV7-9 TGTGCCAGCACCCCGGTTGGCCGGATGAACACTGAAGCTTTCTTT CASTPVGRMNTEAFF
- TRBJ2-7 - TRBV7-3 TGTGCCAGACGAATGACTTCAGGGGATGACTACGAGCAGTACTTC CARRMTSGDDYEQYF
TRBD2 TRBJ2-1 - TRBV19 TGTGCCAGTTACCGGGAGGGCCTAAATGAGCAGTTCTTC CASYREGLNEQFF
- TRBJ1-2 - TRBV16 TGTGCCAGCAGCCCATTCCAAGATGGCTACACCTTC CASSPFQDGYTF
TRBD1 TRBJ1-4 - TRBV28 TGTGCCAGCAGTTTAGGGCGGGGCGACAGGGAACTGTTTTTT CASSLGRGDRELFF
TRBD2 TRBJ2-1 - TRBV9 TGTGCCAGCAGCGCCTTAGGGGAGGGGTACAATGAGCAGTTCTTC CASSALGEGYNEQFF
TRBD1 TRBJ2-1 - TRBV7-9 TGTGCCAGCAGCCCGCAACAGGGGGACAGGGATAGCCGGTTAGAGCAGTTCTTC CASSPQQGDRDSRLEQFF
- TRBJ2-6 - TRBV7-9 TGTGCCAGCAGCTCCTTGGACATGCTCGCCTCCTCTGGGGCCAACGTCCTGACTTTC CASSSLDMLASSGANVLTF
TRBD2 TRBJ2-3 once TRBV10-1 TGCGCCAGCAGCGGGACTAGCGGAGAGGGGTTGTTCGCAGATACGCAGTATTTT CASSGTSGEGLFADTQYF
- TRBJ2-7 - TRBV7-2 TGTGCCAGCAGCTTAGGAGATGACTCCTACGAGCAGTACTTC CASSLGDDSYEQYF
TRBD2 TRBJ2-1 - TRBV11-3 TGTGCCAGCAGCTTGGGCCAGACTAGCGGAGATGAGCAGTTCTTC CASSLGQTSGDEQFF
TRBD2 TRBJ2-7 - TRBV5-1 TGCGCCAGCAGCCCGACTAGCGGGAGGGCATACGAGCAGTACTTC CASSPTSGRAYEQYF
- TRBJ1-2 - TRBV7-9 TGTGCCAGCAGCTTAACAGACTCCAGCTATGGCTACACCTTC CASSLTDSSYGYTF
TRBD1 TRBJ2-5 - TRBV7-9 TGTGCCAGCAGCTTCACAGGGGGCCAGGAGACCCAGTACTTC CASSFTGGQETQYF
- TRBJ2-7 - TRBV27 TGTGCCAGCAGTATTGTGGGAGACGAGCAGTACTTC CASSIVGDEQYF
- TRBJ2-4 - TRBV5-1 TGCGCCAGTGGGAGTAGGGATAAAAACATTCAGTACTTC CASGSRDKNIQYF
TRBD2 TRBJ2-7 - TRBV9 TGTGCCAGCAGCGTAGGAGGACTAGCGGGGGGATACGAGCAGTACTTC CASSVGGLAGGYEQYF
TRBD2 TRBJ2-1 - TRBV7-6 TGTGCCAGCAGCTCCAAGACTAGCGGGAGTTCCTACAATGAGCAGTTCTTC CASSSKTSGSSYNEQFF
- TRBJ2-2 once TRBV27 TGTGCCAGCAGTGACGGCGGGGCCGGGGAGCTGTTTTTT CASSDGGAGELFF
- TRBJ2-7 - TRBV7-9 TGTGCCAGCAGCTTCCCGGGACGGGGAGCCTACGAGCAGTACTTC CASSFPGRGAYEQYF
- TRBJ2-7 - TRBV5-6 TGTGCCAGCAGCGCGACTCGCAGAGCATCCTACGAGCAGTACTTC CASSATRRASYEQYF
- TRBJ2-7 - TRBV9 TGTGCCAGCAGCGTCAAGCCCAACTACGAGCAGTACTTC CASSVKPNYEQYF
TRBD1 TRBJ2-7 - TRBV5-1 TGCGCCAGCAGCTTAAGGACAGGCTCCTACGAGCAGTACTTC CASSLRTGSYEQYF
TRBD2 TRBJ2-1 - TRBV15 TGTGCCACCAGCAGAGATCGCCTAGCGGGCCACAATGAGCAGTTCTTC CATSRDRLAGHNEQFF
- TRBJ2-7 - TRBV28 TGTGCCAGCGAAGGAGGGACCTCCTACGAGCAGTACTTC CASEGGTSYEQYF
TRBD2 TRBJ2-1 - TRBV23-1 TGCGCCAGCAGTACCCGGACTAGCGGGGTATGGGGGCAGTTCTTC CASSTRTSGVWGQFF
- TRBJ1-1 - TRBV5-1 TGCGCCAGCAGCTTGAAGAGCCGGGTAAGTTCCCCTGAAGCTTTCTTT CASSLKSRVSSPEAFF
- TRBJ2-1 once TRBV6-1 TGTGCCAGCAGTGAAGATGGGGTATCAAACAATGAGCAGTTCTTC CASSEDGVSNNEQFF
TRBD2 TRBJ2-1 - TRBV5-5 TGTGCCAGCAGCTTATTAGCGGGAGTGGTTGATGAGCAGTTCTTC CASSLLAGVVDEQFF
- TRBJ2-7 - TRBV19 TGTGCCAGTAGTTCTGCCGGGGTGCGGTACGAGCAGTACTTC CASSSAGVRYEQYF